The 29 T cell receptor beta chains given below trace back to one sample, sequenced in a study of blood T cell repertoires in COVID-19. The data were produced by immunoSEQ multiplex PCR, yet TCRdb's version contains in-frame clones alone and is incomplete. The table records 150,000 to 200,000 clones, roughly 93% of them present only once. Material: peripheral blood. The receptors shown here come from a woman in her fifties or sixties with acute or convalescent COVID-19.

The chain couples TRBV3-1 (or the pseudogene TRBV3-2) to TRBJ1-5; unclear D gene. The CDR3 totals 18 residues. From germline, CDR1 is LGHDT and CDR2 YNNKEL (reference sequence). With 0 bases removed from V and 2 bases from J, the gap between germline ends came to 17 bases. This chain's CDR3 is CASSQDRLLAGRNQPQHF. The CDR3 DNA reads as TGTGCCAGCAGCCAAGATCGTCTATTGGCAGGCCGCAATCAGCCCCAGCATTTT.

This chain joins TRBV3-1 (or the pseudogene TRBV3-2) and TRBJ2-6; maybe TRBD1 (6 bases). Trimming cost V 4 bases and J 2 bases, with 12 bases left between them. CDR3 size: 16 residues. From germline, CDR1 is LGHDT and CDR2 YNNKEL (reference sequence). The CDR3 here is CASSPGAGPGANVLTF. DNA of the CDR3: TGTGCCAGCAGCCCAGGGGCGGGTCCTGGGGCCAACGTCCTGACTTTC.

The V call is TRBV21-1, the J call TRBJ2-5; the DNA was not compared with TRBD1, the D call given in the table. TRBV21-1 is designated a pseudogene. The CDR3 is 16 residues long. The chain's CDR3 is CASSKVGGQAKETQYF. CDR3 nucleotides: TGTGCCAGCAGCAAGGTCGGGGGACAGGCGAAAGAGACCCAGTACTTC.

V gene TRBV6-2 or TRBV6-3 combines with J gene TRBJ1-5, with D uncertain. Looked up from germline, CDR1 is MNHEY and CDR2 is SVGEGT. The CDR3 is 14 amino acids. Trimming cost V 6 bases and J 2 bases, with 11 bases left between them. The CDR3 DNA reads as TGTGCCAGCAGCCCGGCAGTTGGCAATCAGCCCCAGCATTTT. It codes for CASSPAVGNQPQHF.

The V gene is TRBV7-2, the J gene TRBJ2-1; 13 bases line up with TRBD2. This CDR3 region has 17 residues. Germline loops: CDR1 SGHTA, CDR2 FQGNSA. V was pared by 2 bases and J by 5 bases, with 6 bases of the junction left unmatched. The CDR3 reads CASSLTSGGAGNNEQFF. Here the CDR3 DNA reads TGTGCCAGCAGCTTAACTAGCGGGGGGGCTGGGAACAATGAGCAGTTCTTC. Looking up the rest from reference TRBV7-2 and TRBJ2-1 gives the full variable domain: GAGVSQSPSNKVTEKGKDVELRCDPISGHTALYWYRQSLGQGLEFLIYFQGNSAPDKSGLPSDRFSAERTGGSVSTLTIQRTQQEDSAVYLCASSLTSGGAGNNEQFFGPGTRLTVL.

The gene calls are TRBV30 and TRBJ2-7, with 13 bases that match TRBD2. V was pared by 2 bases and J by 0 bases, with 16 bases of the junction left unmatched. This CDR3 is 20 amino acids long. The germline V gene has CDR1 GTSNPN and CDR2 SVGIG (reference sequence). The CDR3 reads CAWSPNPGLAGSISSYEQYF. The CDR3 region has the DNA TGTGCCTGGAGTCCGAACCCGGGACTAGCGGGATCCATAAGCTCCTACGAGCAGTACTTC.

V usage is TRBV7-9 and J usage is TRBJ2-7, with 7 bases lining up with TRBD2. Germline loops: CDR1 SEHNR, CDR2 FQNEAQ (reference sequence). CDR3 length equals 15 residues. With 1 base clipped from V and 1 base from J, the junction kept 4 bases outside the gene matches. CDR3 nucleotide sequence: TGTGCCAGCAGCTTAGGGGAAGCGGGATCCTACGAGCAGTACTTC. Its translation: CASSLGEAGSYEQYF.

CDR3 protein: CASSSGRTVNEQFF. The CDR3 DNA reads as TGTGCCAGTAGTAGCGGGAGAACGGTCAATGAGCAGTTCTTC. V usage is TRBV19 and J usage is TRBJ2-1, with 7 bases lining up with TRBD2. CDR3 length: 14 residues. V was clipped by 4 bases and J by 6 bases; unmatched bases: 6. Germline CDR1 LNHDA, CDR2 SQIVND (reference sequence).

The rearrangement links TRBV7-9 to TRBJ2-3; D possibly corresponds to TRBD1 (6 bases). V was trimmed by 5 bases and J by 5 bases, leaving 17 bases between them. The CDR3 is 15 amino acids. Germline assignment: CDR1 SEHNR and CDR2 FQNEAQ (reference sequence). The chain's CDR3 is CASSPIDRKLDTQYF. CDR3 nucleotide sequence: TGTGCCAGCAGCCCTATCGACAGGAAACTAGATACGCAGTATTTT.

This chain uses TRBV7-2 with TRBJ2-1, with D tentatively TRBD1 (6 bases). V shed 3 bases and J shed 3 bases, with 9 bases lying between them. The CDR3 loop spans 14 amino acids. Germline V gene data show CDR1 as SGHTA and CDR2 as FQGNSA. CDR3 sequence reads: CASSLDSLYNEQFF. The CDR3, as DNA: TGTGCCAGCAGCTTGGACAGCCTCTACAATGAGCAGTTCTTC.

J is TRBJ1-5 and V is TRBV29-1; weak D call: TRBD1 (6 bases). There are 12 residues in the CDR3. With 6 bases removed from V and 7 bases from J, the gap between germline ends came to 13 bases. The germline V gene encodes CDR1 SQVTM and CDR2 ANQGSEA. The CDR3 sequence is CSVGARRQPQHF. The CDR3 DNA reads TGCAGCGTGGGGGCTAGGAGGCAGCCCCAGCATTTT.

The chain recombines TRBV11-3 with TRBJ2-1; TRBD2 matches 9 bases. J gave up 9 bases and V 5 bases, and 11 bases lay outside the gene matches. The CDR3 has 15 residues. Germline V gene data show CDR1 as SGHNT and CDR2 as YENEEA. The CDR3 here is CASSTGLAPRGEQFF. The DNA of the CDR3 is TGTGCCAGCAGCACGGGACTAGCCCCAAGGGGTGAGCAGTTCTTC.

The rearrangement uses TRBV2 and TRBJ1-2; 7 positions agree with TRBD1. The CDR3 has 14 amino acids. The ends lost 5 bases at V and 2 bases at J; junction bases unmatched: 5. In germline, CDR1 is SNHLY, CDR2 FYNNEI. Written as DNA, the CDR3 is TGTGCCAGCAGTCGAAAGACAGGGAACTATGGCTACACCTTC. Protein: CASSRKTGNYGYTF. The full variable domain, rest sourced from reference TRBV2 and TRBJ1-2, is EPEVTQTPSHQVTQMGQEVILRCVPISNHLYFYWYRQILGQKVEFLVSFYNNEISEKSEIFDDQFSVERPDGSNFTLKIRSTKLEDSAMYFCASSRKTGNYGYTFGSGTRLTVV.

The V gene is TRBV18, the J gene TRBJ2-2; 7 nucleotides agree with TRBD1. The CDR3 covers 19 residues. Germline V gives CDR1 KGHSH, CDR2 LQKENI. The trim removed 2 bases at V and 4 bases at J, leaving 16 bases unmatched. CDR3 bases: TGTGCCAGCTCACCAACGGGACAGATTACCAGAATGGGCACCGGGGAGCTGTTTTTT. This gives the protein CASSPTGQITRMGTGELFF.

The sample holds one count of this clone. This chain connects TRBV10-3 to TRBJ1-4; tentatively, D is TRBD1 (5 bases). V was trimmed by 3 bases and J by 4 bases, leaving 9 bases between them. The CDR3 is 14 residues long. The germline V gene has CDR1 ENHRY and CDR2 SYGVKD. CDR3: CAISDRQNNEKLFF. The CDR3 nucleotides are TGTGCCATCAGTGACCGACAGAATAATGAAAAACTGTTTTTT.

The CDR3 reads CASSLGDREYYGYTF. Here the CDR3 DNA reads TGTGCCAGCAGCTTAGGCGACAGGGAGTATTATGGCTACACCTTC. The chain carries TRBV7-2 and TRBJ1-2, with 7 bases identical to TRBD1. There are 15 residues in the CDR3. V gave up 1 base and J gave up 5 bases; unmatched junction bases: 7. Germline assignment: CDR1 SGHTA and CDR2 FQGNSA.

The chain is built from TRBV4-1 and TRBJ2-7; perhaps TRBD2 as D (6 bases). V shed 4 bases and J shed 0 bases, with 16 bases lying between them. CDR3 size: 16 residues. CDR1 is MGHRA, CDR2 YSYEKL, per germline. The CDR3 is CASSRLPGGNSYEQYF. DNA for the CDR3: TGCGCCAGCAGCCGCCTACCGGGCGGGAACTCCTACGAGCAGTACTTC.

This chain joins TRBV9 and TRBJ1-1, with TRBD1 as a possible D gene (6 bases). The CDR3 loop spans 15 amino acids. V lost 2 bases and J 0 bases, leaving 11 bases between the germline ends. Per germline, CDR1 SGDLS and CDR2 YYNGEE. This chain's CDR3 is CASSVSDRMNTEAFF. CDR3 bases: TGTGCCAGCAGCGTCTCTGACAGGATGAACACTGAAGCTTTCTTT.

The V gene is TRBV30, the J gene TRBJ2-3; no reliable D call. With 4 bases removed from V and 2 bases from J, the gap between germline ends came to 7 bases. The CDR3 is made up of 12 amino acids. The germline CDR1 and CDR2 sequences are GTSNPN and SVGIG (reference sequence). CDR3 sequence (DNA): TGTGCCTGGAATACTATCACAGATACGCAGTATTTT. Encoded protein: CAWNTITDTQYF.

This chain joins TRBV4-2 and TRBJ2-7; tentatively, D is TRBD1 (5 bases). Per germline, CDR1 LGHNA and CDR2 YNFKEQ. Trimming took off 0 bases at V and 3 bases at J, with 12 bases between the two ends. The CDR3 runs to 15 residues. CDR3 DNA: TGTGCCAGCAGCCAAGATCTGCAGGGCGGCTACGAGCAGTACTTC. Encoded protein: CASSQDLQGGYEQYF.

J is TRBJ1-5 and V is TRBV19, with TRBD1 matching over 8 bases. The germline V gene encodes CDR1 LNHDA and CDR2 SQIVND (reference sequence). CDR3 length: 15 amino acids. With 3 bases clipped from V and 0 bases from J, the junction kept 1 base outside the gene matches. In DNA form, the CDR3 reads TGTGCCAGTAGTATGACAGGGGATAGCAATCAGCCCCAGCATTTT. Its translation is CASSMTGDSNQPQHF.

This chain joins TRBV7-3 and TRBJ2-3; a possible D gene is TRBD1 (5 bases). Germline loops: CDR1 SGHTA, CDR2 FQGTGA. The V end lost 0 bases, the J end lost 6 bases, and 13 bases lay between the germline ends. This CDR3 is built from 15 residues. Here the CDR3 reads CASSLTVQVFDTQYF. As DNA, the CDR3 is TGTGCCAGCAGCTTAACAGTACAGGTTTTTGATACGCAGTATTTT. The full variable domain, completed using reference TRBV7-3 and TRBJ2-3, is GAGVSQTPSNKVTEKGKYVELRCDPISGHTALYWYRQSLGQGPEFLIYFQGTGAADDSGLPNDRFFAVRPEGSVSTLKIQRTERGDSAVYLCASSLTVQVFDTQYFGPGTRLTVL.

Here the CDR3 reads CASSQSGQNSYEQYF. The CDR3 DNA reads as TGTGCCAGCAGCCAATCCGGACAGAACTCCTACGAGCAGTACTTC. The chain combines TRBV6-5 with TRBJ2-7; weak D call: TRBD1 (6 bases). Germline CDR1 and CDR2: MNHEY and SVGAGI. V was trimmed by 6 bases and J by 0 bases, leaving 15 bases between them. This CDR3 has 15 amino acids.

The chain joins TRBV5-8 to TRBJ1-1; D might be TRBD1 (5 bases). V lost 5 bases and J lost 0, with 14 bases in between. CDR1 and CDR2 from the germline V gene are SGHTS and YDEGEE. There are 15 residues in the CDR3. CDR3 region: CASRRRRGLNTEAFF. The CDR3 DNA reads TGTGCCAGCAGAAGGAGGAGGGGACTGAACACTGAAGCTTTCTTT.

The rearrangement joins TRBV11-2 to TRBJ2-7; TRBD2 matches 7 bases. Germline assignment: CDR1 SGHAT and CDR2 FQNNGV. The V gene end was trimmed by 3 bases and the J gene end by 3 bases; junction bases not matched to a gene: 8. The CDR3 totals 15 residues. CDR3 sequence reads: CASSLTGGTSYEQYF. CDR3 coding DNA: TGTGCCAGCAGCTTGACGGGAGGAACGAGCTACGAGCAGTACTTC.

This clone was seen a few times. The genes are TRBV19 and TRBJ2-1; D possibly corresponds to TRBD2 (6 bases). Germline V gene lookup returns CDR1 LNHDA and CDR2 SQIVND (reference sequence). The length of the CDR3 is 13 residues. V was cut by 11 bases and J by 8 bases, with 19 bases left in between. In nucleotides, the CDR3 is TGTGCCTGTTCGCTGCAGGGAGGATATGAGCAGTTCTTC. This gives the protein CACSLQGGYEQFF.

V is TRBV27 and J is TRBJ2-2; 8 nucleotides align to TRBD2. The J segment lost 6 bases and the V segment lost 2 bases, leaving 8 bases of the junction unmatched. Germline CDR1 is MNHEY and CDR2 is SMNVEV (reference sequence). The CDR3 has 16 residues. DNA for the CDR3: TGTGCCAGCAGTTTAGACGGGGGGGTCGGCCCCGGGGAGCTGTTTTTT. Translated: CASSLDGGVGPGELFF.

This clone was recorded once. The chain is built from TRBV4-3 and TRBJ2-3; D not resolved. The germline CDR1 and CDR2 sequences are LGHNA and YSLEER. The CDR3 loop spans 16 amino acids. Trimming left V 0 bases short and J 4 bases short, with 14 bases between. The CDR3 sequence is CASSQDRSIGADTQYF. The CDR3, as DNA: TGCGCCAGCAGCCAAGATAGGTCTATAGGAGCAGATACGCAGTATTTT.

The rearrangement uses TRBV6-5 and TRBJ2-2, with 11 bases lining up with TRBD1. Looked up from germline, CDR1 is MNHEY and CDR2 is SVGAGI. V lost 7 bases to trimming and J lost 4 bases; unmatched junction nucleotides: 5. The CDR3 runs to 15 residues. The CDR3 region is CASNPGTGGTGELFF. CDR3 DNA sequence: TGTGCCAGCAACCCGGGGACAGGGGGCACCGGGGAGCTGTTTTTT.